The 5 T cell receptor beta chains reported below all come from one sample, sequenced in a study of blood T cell repertoires in COVID-19. Produced via immunoSEQ multiplex PCR; TCRdb's table is partial and in-frame only. The repertoire includes some 390,000 clones, about 89% of them detected once, and under 2% sits in the top ten. Sample: peripheral blood. Source of these receptors: a woman between 35 and 50 years old with COVID-19, enrolled during active disease.

The genes are TRBV3-1 (or the pseudogene TRBV3-2) and TRBJ1-2; possible D gene TRBD1, 6 bases. V dropped 3 bases and J dropped 7 bases, with 21 bases sitting between them. The CDR3 length is 16 residues. Per the germline V gene, CDR1 is LGHDT and CDR2 is YNNKEL (reference sequence). This CDR3 reads CASSQGTRSGVRGYTF. CDR3 nucleotide sequence: TGTGCCAGCAGCCAGGGGACCAGGTCAGGGGTGCGTGGCTACACCTTC.

The chain employs TRBV2 and TRBJ1-5, with D perhaps TRBD1 (6 bases). V was shortened by 5 bases and J by 2 bases, with 13 bases between the two germline ends. Per germline, CDR1 SNHLY and CDR2 FYNNEI. The CDR3 runs to 15 residues. The CDR3 sequence: CASSSDSLGNQPQHF. For the CDR3, the DNA is TGTGCCAGCAGTTCGGACAGCCTAGGCAATCAGCCCCAGCATTTT. Complete variable domain (other parts from reference TRBV2 and TRBJ1-5): EPEVTQTPSHQVTQMGQEVILRCVPISNHLYFYWYRQILGQKVEFLVSFYNNEISEKSEIFDDQFSVERPDGSNFTLKIRSTKLEDSAMYFCASSSDSLGNQPQHFGDGTRLSIL.

The chain employs TRBV2 and TRBJ1-5; 8 positions agree with TRBD1. Germline V CDR1 and CDR2: SNHLY, FYNNEI. V lost 3 bases, J lost 5 bases, and 6 bases stayed unmatched. The CDR3 runs to 15 residues. The CDR3 loop reads CASSEDRAPDQPQHF. The CDR3 nucleotides read TGTGCCAGCAGTGAGGACAGGGCCCCAGATCAGCCCCAGCATTTT.

The chain is built from TRBV19 and TRBJ1-6; D call uncertain. Trimming cost V 2 bases and J 8 bases, with 10 bases left between them. The germline CDR1 and CDR2 sequences are LNHDA and SQIVND (reference sequence). This CDR3 contains 14 residues. This chain's CDR3 is CASSISSRDSPLHF. CDR3 sequence (DNA): TGTGCCAGTAGTATATCTTCCCGGGATTCACCCCTCCACTTT. Full variable domain (outside the CDR3, taken from reference TRBV19 and TRBJ1-6): DGGITQSPKYLFRKEGQNVTLSCEQNLNHDAMYWYRQDPGQGLRLIYYSQIVNDFQKGDIAEGYSVSREKKESFPLTVTSAQKNPTAFYLCASSISSRDSPLHFGNGTRLTVT.

This clone appeared a single time. This chain connects TRBV27 to TRBJ2-6; TRBD1 might be the D (5 bases). Germline assignment: CDR1 MNHEY and CDR2 SMNVEV (reference sequence). The CDR3 covers 18 residues. The V end lost 2 bases, the J end lost 0 bases, and 14 bases lay between the germline ends. The CDR3 region is CASSLEHRPSSGANVLTF. DNA of the CDR3: TGTGCCAGCAGTTTAGAGCACAGGCCCAGCTCTGGGGCCAACGTCCTGACTTTC.